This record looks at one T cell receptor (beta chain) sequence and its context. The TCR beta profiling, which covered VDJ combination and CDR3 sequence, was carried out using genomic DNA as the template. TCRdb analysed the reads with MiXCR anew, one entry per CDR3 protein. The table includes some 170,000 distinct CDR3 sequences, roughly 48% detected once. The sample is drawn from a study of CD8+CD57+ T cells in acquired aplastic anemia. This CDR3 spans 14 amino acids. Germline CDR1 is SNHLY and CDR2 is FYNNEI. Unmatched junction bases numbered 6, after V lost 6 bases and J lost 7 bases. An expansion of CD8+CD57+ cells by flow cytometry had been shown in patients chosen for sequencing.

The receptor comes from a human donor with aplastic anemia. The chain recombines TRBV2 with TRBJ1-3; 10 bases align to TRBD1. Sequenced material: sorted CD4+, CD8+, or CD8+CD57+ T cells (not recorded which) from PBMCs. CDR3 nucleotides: TGTGCCAGCAGGACCCGGACAGGGGGGAACACCATATATTTT. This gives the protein CASRTRTGGNTIYF.